One sample yielded the 8 T cell receptor beta chains listed below, sequenced in a study of blood T cell repertoires in COVID-19 (dated by TCRdb to 2018 to 2020). Receptors were amplified or captured by the immunoSEQ multiplex PCR assay. In TCRdb, the immuneACCESS table is reduced to in-frame sequences with V and J assigned. These tables do not hold every clone; where another copy was compared, an unresolved V gene accounts for under half, and the others remain unexplained. Counted in this sample were roughly 300,000 clones; approximately 84% of them appeared once. The ten biggest clones cover roughly 10% of the sample. Sequenced: PBMCs or T cells enriched from blood (not recorded which). Every receptor here comes from a woman aged 18-29 years who had recovered from COVID-19.

The chain employs TRBV7-9 and TRBJ1-1; 7 bases fit TRBD1. Germline CDR1 reads SEHNR; CDR2 reads FQNEAQ (reference sequence). V shed 5 bases, J shed 1 base, and the junction held 7 bases outside the gene matches. The CDR3 runs 15 residues. The CDR3 sequence: CASSLRQGQNTEAFF. The CDR3 nucleotides read TGTGCCAGCAGCCTAAGACAGGGACAGAACACTGAAGCTTTCTTT.

The chain joins TRBV28 to TRBJ1-2; a possible D gene is TRBD1 (5 bases). The CDR3 length is 14 residues. The germline CDR1 and CDR2 sequences are MDHEN and SYDVKM. The CDR3: CATYPGGLLYGYTF. The CDR3 nucleotides are TGTGCGACCTACCCCGGGGGACTCCTCTATGGCTACACCTTC.

V is TRBV13 and J is TRBJ2-3, with 12 positions matching TRBD2. Per germline, CDR1 PRHDT and CDR2 FYEKMQ (reference sequence). The CDR3 length is 18 residues. With V trimmed by 2 bases and J by 0 bases, 6 bases remained unmatched. For the CDR3, the DNA is TGTGCCAGCAGCTTATGGCTAGCGGGAGGGCCAAGCACAGATACGCAGTATTTT. Protein: CASSLWLAGGPSTDTQYF.

This chain links TRBV19 with TRBJ2-2; 13 positions match TRBD2. Germline loops: CDR1 LNHDA, CDR2 SQIVND (reference sequence). The CDR3 extends over 17 amino acids. J was trimmed by 5 bases and V by 5 bases; bases with no gene match: 8. The CDR3 DNA reads TGTGCCAGTAGTCCAACTAGCGGGAGGGCCCGGACCGGGGAGCTGTTTTTT. Encoded protein: CASSPTSGRARTGELFF.

The rearrangement joins TRBV5-8 to TRBJ1-4, with 9 bases identical to TRBD1. Germline values: CDR1 SGHTS, CDR2 YDEGEE. The J segment lost 3 bases and the V segment lost 4 bases, leaving 4 bases of the junction unmatched. This CDR3 comprises 15 residues. CDR3 in amino acids: CASSEQGAANEKLFF. CDR3 DNA sequence: TGTGCCAGCAGCGAACAGGGGGCGGCTAATGAAAAACTGTTTTTT.

The chain couples TRBV6-5 to TRBJ1-6, with TRBD1 matching over 8 bases. This CDR3 is built from 14 residues. CDR1 is MNHEY and CDR2 is SVGAGI in the germline V gene. The junction had 6 bases not matched to a gene; V was cut back by 6 bases and J by 8 bases. CDR3 nucleotides: TGTGCCAGCAGCCCCCAGGGGGCGGATTCACCCCTCCACTTT. Residues: CASSPQGADSPLHF.

This clone appeared a single time. The CDR3 spells CASSYGGSGNTIYF. The CDR3 DNA is TGTGCCAGCAGTTACGGGGGGTCTGGAAACACCATATATTTT. This chain joins TRBV28 and TRBJ1-3; D might be TRBD1 (5 bases). Germline V CDR1 and CDR2: MDHEN, SYDVKM. V lost 4 bases, J lost 1 base, and 8 bases lay in between. The CDR3 covers 14 residues.

The CDR3 region has the DNA TGTGCCAGCAGTGACTCTCTAGCGGGGGGAAACAATGAGCAGTTCTTC. Translated, it gives CASSDSLAGGNNEQFF. The genes are TRBV6-4 and TRBJ2-1, with 11 bases fitting TRBD2. V shed 0 bases and J 5 bases; nucleotides not matched to a gene: 3. Germline values: CDR1 MRHNA, CDR2 SNTAGT. CDR3 length: 16 residues.